One and the same sample provided the 22 T cell receptor beta chains below, sequenced in a study of regulatory T cells in long-lasting Graves disease. Indicated time point: newly diagnosed GD, antithyroid drugs for less than 3 months. The authors made the TCR library using RNA they extracted from PBMCs. The authors built TCR beta libraries using iRepertoire HTBI primers and Arm-PCR of CDR3 regions. TCRdb recomputed calls from the multiplex PCR reads with MiXCR, one row per CDR3 protein. The repertoire holds about 210,000 distinct CDR3 sequences, with around a fifth as singletons. The sample also formed part of further work on T cells in Graves' hyperthyroidism and ophthalmopathy.

The material sequenced was peripheral blood mononuclear cells (PBMCs), taken at new diagnosis, from a patient treated with antithyroid drugs. These receptor sequences come from a woman in her 30s with Graves disease.

This clonotype showed up many times. The chain links TRBV19 to TRBJ1-5; 7 nucleotides agree with TRBD1. The CDR3 is 12 residues long. With V trimmed by 7 bases and J by 6 bases, 3 bases remained unmatched. Per germline, CDR1 LNHDA and CDR2 SQIVND (reference sequence). The CDR3, as DNA: TGTGCCAGTAAGGGGGCCGCTCAGCCCCAGCATTTT. It codes for CASKGAAQPQHF.

The chain couples TRBV28 to TRBJ2-4; the D is unclear. This CDR3 region has 18 residues. V lost 3 bases and J 0 bases, leaving 18 bases between the germline ends. Germline CDR1 MDHEN, CDR2 SYDVKM. The CDR3 loop reads CASSFSFGVALAKNIQYF. The CDR3 DNA follows: TGTGCCAGCAGTTTTTCATTTGGCGTAGCTCTAGCCAAAAACATTCAGTACTTC.

This clonotype was counted ten times or more. The rearrangement joins TRBV5-1 to TRBJ1-4, with 7 bases lining up with TRBD1. This CDR3 spans 18 amino acids. V shed 4 bases and J 4 bases; nucleotides not matched to a gene: 16. Germline V lookup: CDR1 SGHRS, CDR2 YFSETQ. The CDR3 nucleotides are TGCGCCAGCAGCCACCGGGACAGTAAATTACTAAGTAATGAAAAACTGTTTTTT. Translated, it gives CASSHRDSKLLSNEKLFF.

This clonotype was recorded many times. The chain is built from TRBV3-1 and TRBJ2-7; the match to TRBD2 covers 10 bases. After removal of 0 bases from V and 0 bases from J, the junction contained 14 bases not matched to a gene. This CDR3 has 20 residues. Germline assignment: CDR1 LGHDT and CDR2 YNNKEL (reference sequence). The CDR3 DNA reads as TGTGCCAGCAGCCAAGATTGGCCCAGCTGGACTAGCGGTCCCTCCTACGAGCAGTACTTC. Protein sequence: CASSQDWPSWTSGPSYEQYF.

This clonotype was seen repeatedly, ten times or more. J is TRBJ1-5 and V is TRBV20-1, with 10 bases that match TRBD1. CDR3 size: 16 residues. Germline V lookup: CDR1 DFQATT, CDR2 SNEGSKA (reference sequence). With V trimmed by 5 bases and J by 5 bases, 12 bases remained unmatched. CDR3 in amino acids: CSAQTSTGTGDQPQHF. The DNA of the CDR3 is TGCAGTGCTCAAACCTCAACCGGGACAGGGGATCAGCCCCAGCATTTT.

This clonotype appeared many times. The CDR3: CASSPPRGKETQYF. CDR3 nucleotide sequence: TGTGCCAGCAGTCCCCCCAGGGGGAAGGAGACCCAGTACTTC. The gene calls are TRBV28 and TRBJ2-5; TRBD1 agrees at 7 bases. Unmatched junction bases numbered 8, after V lost 5 bases and J lost 5 bases. Germline V gene lookup returns CDR1 MDHEN and CDR2 SYDVKM. The CDR3 runs 14 residues.

This clonotype was recorded many times. CDR3 region: CASSYWGAPNEKLFF. The CDR3 bases are TGTGCCAGCAGTTACTGGGGGGCGCCGAATGAAAAACTGTTTTTT. J is TRBJ1-4 and V is TRBV6-5; D possibly corresponds to TRBD1 (6 bases). Germline lookup yields CDR1 MNHEY and CDR2 SVGAGI. The CDR3 totals 15 residues. V was clipped by 1 base and J by 5 bases, with 11 bases between them.

This clonotype was found a few times. This rearrangement joins TRBV12-3 or TRBV12-4 to TRBJ1-5; D uncertain. V was cut by 3 bases and J by 0 bases, with 9 bases left in between. CDR3 size: 15 residues. The CDR3 here is CASSLGAHSNQPQHF. The CDR3 bases are TGTGCCAGCAGTTTGGGCGCACATAGCAATCAGCCCCAGCATTTT.

The rearrangement links TRBV4-1 to TRBJ1-1, with 7 bases lining up with TRBD1. Germline-derived CDR1 and CDR2 are MGHRA and YSYEKL. CDR3 length: 15 residues. Trimming at V came to 2 bases and at J to 4 bases, leaving 7 bases not matched to a gene. CDR3 sequence (DNA): TGCGCCAGCAGCCAACAAGGGACAGTGAGCACTGAAGCTTTCTTT. Its protein product is CASSQQGTVSTEAFF.

V usage is TRBV4-1 and J usage is TRBJ1-2, with a possible D match to TRBD1 (5 bases). Germline CDR1 and CDR2: MGHRA and YSYEKL. The ends were cut back, 1 base at V and 4 bases at J, with 10 bases in the middle. The CDR3 runs 14 residues. CDR3 protein: CASSQADSFYGYTF. As DNA, the CDR3 is TGCGCCAGCAGCCAAGCCGACAGTTTCTATGGCTACACCTTC.

The chain is built from TRBV11-2 and TRBJ1-5; D possibly corresponds to TRBD1 (6 bases). V shed 2 bases and J shed 5 bases, with 7 bases lying between them. This CDR3 has 13 residues. Germline CDR1 and CDR2: SGHAT and FQNNGV. The CDR3 is CASSLSGDQPQHF. The CDR3 bases are TGTGCCAGCAGCTTATCAGGGGATCAGCCCCAGCATTTT. Drawing the rest from reference TRBV11-2 and TRBJ1-5, the complete variable domain is EAGVAQSPRYKIIEKRQSVAFWCNPISGHATLYWYQQILGQGPKLLIQFQNNGVVDDSQLPKDRFSAERLKGVDSTLKIQPAKLEDSAVYLCASSLSGDQPQHFGDGTRLSIL.

V gene TRBV18 combines with J gene TRBJ2-5, with D maybe TRBD1 (5 bases). Germline loops: CDR1 KGHSH, CDR2 LQKENI. The CDR3 is 14 amino acids. The V gene lost 6 bases and the J gene lost 4 bases, with 15 bases spanning the gap. This CDR3 reads CASSPTMGPETQYF. CDR3 nucleotide sequence: TGTGCCAGCTCCCCGACGATGGGGCCAGAGACCCAGTACTTC.

This clonotype appeared many times. The gene calls are TRBV12-3 or TRBV12-4 and TRBJ1-3; D might be TRBD1 (6 bases). V was pared by 4 bases and J by 4 bases, with 8 bases between. This CDR3 is built from 13 residues. The CDR3 DNA sequence: TGTGCCAGCAGTTCGACAGGAGGAAACACCATATATTTT. It yields the protein CASSSTGGNTIYF.

This clonotype was seen many times. The CDR3 DNA follows: TGTGCCAGTAGTAGGGGGACAGGGAAAAATTTGAACACTGAAGCTTTCTTT. Its protein product is CASSRGTGKNLNTEAFF. The rearrangement links TRBV19 to TRBJ1-1; 9 nucleotides line up with TRBD1. There are 17 residues in the CDR3. In germline, CDR1 is LNHDA, CDR2 SQIVND (reference sequence). V lost 4 bases to trimming and J lost 0 bases; unmatched junction nucleotides: 9.

In its sample, this clonotype was seen many times. The genes are TRBV12-3 or TRBV12-4 and TRBJ2-7; 9 positions agree with TRBD1. This CDR3 is built from 14 residues. V dropped 5 bases and J dropped 5; count of bases not matched to a gene: 7. The CDR3 DNA follows: TGTGCCAGCAGTCCGGGACAGGGAGTGAACGAGCAGTACTTC. Its protein is CASSPGQGVNEQYF.

The V and J genes are TRBV6-5 and TRBJ1-1; 7 bases are a match to TRBD1. Unmatched junction bases numbered 7, after V lost 5 bases and J lost 7 bases. CDR3 length: 13 residues. Germline V CDR1 and CDR2: MNHEY, SVGAGI. The CDR3 loop reads CASSRNRGFEAFF. The CDR3 DNA is TGTGCCAGCAGTAGGAACAGGGGTTTTGAAGCTTTCTTT.

The sample holds many counts of this clonotype. The CDR3 region has the DNA TGTGCCAGCAGTGACGACAGTAATGAAAAACTGTTTTTT. This encodes CASSDDSNEKLFF. The rearrangement joins TRBV2 to TRBJ1-4; D is perhaps TRBD1 (5 bases). In germline, CDR1 is SNHLY, CDR2 FYNNEI. This CDR3 comprises 13 residues. With 3 bases removed from V and 4 bases from J, the gap between germline ends came to 6 bases.

A note on this clonotype: A much larger clone is a single base away; this may be a read error. The CDR3 sequence is CASSSPVGAGDNEKLFF. In nucleotides, the CDR3 is TGTGCCAGCTCATCACCGGTGGGGGCAGGGGATAATGAAAAACTGTTTTTT. V gene TRBV18 combines with J gene TRBJ1-4, with D maybe TRBD1 (6 bases). CDR3 length: 17 residues. Germline CDR1 KGHSH, CDR2 LQKENI.

This clonotype was recorded at least ten times. The rearrangement joins TRBV12-3 or TRBV12-4 to TRBJ2-4, with TRBD2 as a possible D gene (7 bases). Between the trimmed V and J ends, which lost 1 base and 3 bases, there was a span of 19 bases. The CDR3 has 18 amino acids. The CDR3 DNA is TGTGCCAGCAGTTTAGGGGGGGGGGCTAGCGGATACAAAAACATTCAGTACTTC. Protein sequence: CASSLGGGASGYKNIQYF.

Only a few counts were recorded for this clonotype. V and J are TRBV4-1 and TRBJ2-6, with D perhaps given as TRBD1 or TRBD2 (5 bases each). Germline V gene data show CDR1 as MGHRA and CDR2 as YSYEKL. V dropped 0 bases and J dropped 3 bases, with 9 bases sitting between them. CDR3 length: 16 amino acids. CDR3 DNA sequence: TGCGCCAGCAGCCAAGATCCTGGGGGTGGGGCCAACGTCCTGACTTTC. Translating it yields CASSQDPGGGANVLTF.

The table lists this clonotype with many counts. This chain joins TRBV7-8 and TRBJ2-3; D might be TRBD2 (6 bases). V was shortened by 2 bases and J by 4 bases, with 19 bases between the two germline ends. The CDR3 covers 17 residues. The germline V gene has CDR1 SGHVS and CDR2 FQNEAQ. CDR3 amino acids: CASSLRRPGGSPDTQYF. The CDR3, as DNA: TGTGCCAGCAGCTTAAGACGACCTGGAGGGAGCCCAGATACGCAGTATTTT.

This clonotype was observed at least ten times. The V and J genes are TRBV18 and TRBJ2-3; D unresolved. The CDR3 loop spans 13 amino acids. Deletions cut 5 bases from V and 2 bases from J, with 8 bases between. Germline-derived CDR1 and CDR2 are KGHSH and LQKENI. The CDR3 spells CASSAPTTDTQYF. The CDR3 region has the DNA TGTGCCAGCTCAGCCCCGACCACAGATACGCAGTATTTT.